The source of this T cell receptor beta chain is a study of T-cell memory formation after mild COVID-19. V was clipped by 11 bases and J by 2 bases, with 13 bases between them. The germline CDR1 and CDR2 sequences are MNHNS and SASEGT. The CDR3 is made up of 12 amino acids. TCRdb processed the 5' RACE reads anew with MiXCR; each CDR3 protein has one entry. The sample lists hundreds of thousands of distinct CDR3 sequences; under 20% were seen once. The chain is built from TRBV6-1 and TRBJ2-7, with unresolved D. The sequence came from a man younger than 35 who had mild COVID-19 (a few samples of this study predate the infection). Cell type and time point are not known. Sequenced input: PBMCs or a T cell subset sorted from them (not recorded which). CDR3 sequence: CAAATFTYEQYF. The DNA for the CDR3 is TGTGCCGCCGCGACATTTACCTACGAGCAGTACTTC.